This TCR beta chain appears in the sequencing data of a study of graft-versus-host responses after intestinal transplantation. Trimming removed 5 bases from V and 1 base from J, with 11 bases in between. Germline V gene sequence: CDR1 MNHNS, CDR2 SASEGT. CDR3 length: 14 residues. General study findings and limits: GvH clone levels peaked in circulation, and this peak was associated with early post-transplant HvG declines. GvH clones occurred in recipient marrow; some first appeared in ileum or blood. Graft-donor T cell macrochimerism coincided with high graft-versus-host to host-versus-graft clonal ratios in allografts.

Measured with immunoSEQ multiplex PCR; TCRdb has only the in-frame clones, and not every one. The sample holds more than 95,000 clones, about nine tenths seen once. Details on this clone: Its target is not known.

This rearrangement joins TRBV6-1 to TRBJ1-1; no clear D. The TCR comes from a human donor who received an intestinal transplant. The specimen comprised unstimulated CD4+ T cells sorted from spleen or lymph node cells, sampled before intestinal transplant. This CDR3 reads CASSKILQNTEAFF. In DNA, the CDR3 is TGTGCCAGCAGTAAGATACTTCAGAACACTGAAGCTTTCTTT.